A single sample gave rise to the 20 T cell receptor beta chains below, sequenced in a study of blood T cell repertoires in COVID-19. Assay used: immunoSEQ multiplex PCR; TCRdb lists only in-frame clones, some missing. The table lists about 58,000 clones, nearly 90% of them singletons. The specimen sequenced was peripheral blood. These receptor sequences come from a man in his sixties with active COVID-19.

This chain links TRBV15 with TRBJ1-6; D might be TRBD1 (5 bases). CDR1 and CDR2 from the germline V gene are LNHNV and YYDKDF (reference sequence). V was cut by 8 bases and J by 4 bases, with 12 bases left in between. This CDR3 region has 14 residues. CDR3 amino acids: CATAAGTYNSPLHF. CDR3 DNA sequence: TGTGCCACCGCCGCCGGGACTTATAATTCACCCCTCCACTTT.

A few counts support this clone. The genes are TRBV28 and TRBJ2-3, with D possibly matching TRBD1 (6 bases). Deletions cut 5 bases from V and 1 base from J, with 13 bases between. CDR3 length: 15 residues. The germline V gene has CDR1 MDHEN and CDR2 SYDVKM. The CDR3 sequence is CASSPTRGGTDTQYF. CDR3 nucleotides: TGTGCCAGCAGTCCTACCAGGGGAGGCACAGATACGCAGTATTTT. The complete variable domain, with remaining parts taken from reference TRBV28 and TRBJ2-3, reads DVKVTQSSRYLVKRTGEKVFLECVQDMDHENMFWYRQDPGLGLRLIYFSYDVKMKEKGDIPEGYSVSREKKERFSLILESASTNQTSMYLCASSPTRGGTDTQYFGPGTRLTVL.

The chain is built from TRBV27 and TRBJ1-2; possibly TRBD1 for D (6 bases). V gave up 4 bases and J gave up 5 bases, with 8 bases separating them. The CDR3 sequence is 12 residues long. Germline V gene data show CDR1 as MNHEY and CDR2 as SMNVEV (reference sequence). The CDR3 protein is CASSSQGYGYTF. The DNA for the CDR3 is TGTGCCAGCAGTTCACAGGGATATGGCTACACCTTC.

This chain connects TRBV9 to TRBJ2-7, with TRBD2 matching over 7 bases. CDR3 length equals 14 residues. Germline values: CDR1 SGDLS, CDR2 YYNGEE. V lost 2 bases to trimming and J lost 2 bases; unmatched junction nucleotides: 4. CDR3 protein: CASSVASGTYEQYF. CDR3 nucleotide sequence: TGTGCCAGCAGCGTGGCTAGCGGTACCTACGAGCAGTACTTC.

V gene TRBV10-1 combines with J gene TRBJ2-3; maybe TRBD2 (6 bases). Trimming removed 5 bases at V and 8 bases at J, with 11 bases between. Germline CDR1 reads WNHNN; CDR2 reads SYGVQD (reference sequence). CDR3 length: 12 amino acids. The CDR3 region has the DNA TGCGCCAGCAGTTCCGGGGGAGGTACGCAGTATTTT. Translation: CASSSGGGTQYF.

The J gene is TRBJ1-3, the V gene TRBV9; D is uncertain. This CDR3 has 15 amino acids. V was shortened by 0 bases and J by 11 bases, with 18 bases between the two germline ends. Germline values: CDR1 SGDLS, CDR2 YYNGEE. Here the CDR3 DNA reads TGTGCCAGCAGCGTAGAAAGGTGGAATCCGGCGGCCATATATTTT. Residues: CASSVERWNPAAIYF.

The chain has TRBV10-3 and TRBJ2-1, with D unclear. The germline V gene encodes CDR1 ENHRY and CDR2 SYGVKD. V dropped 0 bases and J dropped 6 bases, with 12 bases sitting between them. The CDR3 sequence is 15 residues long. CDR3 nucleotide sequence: TGTGCCATCAGTGAGTCGACTCTAGGCCCCAATGAGCAGTTCTTC. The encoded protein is CAISESTLGPNEQFF.

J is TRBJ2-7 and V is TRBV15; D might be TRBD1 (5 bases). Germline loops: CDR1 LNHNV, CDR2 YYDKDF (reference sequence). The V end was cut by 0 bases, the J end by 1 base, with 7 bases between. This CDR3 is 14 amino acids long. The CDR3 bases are TGTGCCACCAGCAGAGATAAGGGGTCCTACGAGCAGTACTTC. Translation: CATSRDKGSYEQYF.

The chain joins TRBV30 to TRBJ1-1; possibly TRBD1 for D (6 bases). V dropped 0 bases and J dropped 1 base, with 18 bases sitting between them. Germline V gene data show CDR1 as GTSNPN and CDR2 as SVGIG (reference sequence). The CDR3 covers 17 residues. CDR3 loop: CAWSVRIGGAGNTEAFF. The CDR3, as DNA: TGTGCCTGGAGTGTCAGGATAGGGGGGGCTGGGAACACTGAAGCTTTCTTT. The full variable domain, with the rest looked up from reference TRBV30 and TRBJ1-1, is SQTIHQWPATLVQPVGSPLSLECTVEGTSNPNLYWYRQAAGRGLQLLFYSVGIGQISSEVPQNLSASRPQDRQFILSSKKLLLSDSGFYLCAWSVRIGGAGNTEAFFGQGTRLTVV.

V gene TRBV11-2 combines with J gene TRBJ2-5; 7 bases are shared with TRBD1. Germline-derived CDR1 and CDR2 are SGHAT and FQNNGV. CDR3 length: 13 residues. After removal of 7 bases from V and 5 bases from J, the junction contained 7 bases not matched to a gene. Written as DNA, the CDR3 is TGTGCCAGCACCCGAGGGGGCTGGGAGACCCAGTACTTC. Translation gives CASTRGGWETQYF.

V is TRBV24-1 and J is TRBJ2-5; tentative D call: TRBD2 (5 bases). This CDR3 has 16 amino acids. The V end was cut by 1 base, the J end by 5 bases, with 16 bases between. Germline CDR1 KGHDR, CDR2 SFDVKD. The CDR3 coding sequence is TGTGCCACCAGTGATTTAACAAGCGGAGACGGGGAGACCCAGTACTTC. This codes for CATSDLTSGDGETQYF.

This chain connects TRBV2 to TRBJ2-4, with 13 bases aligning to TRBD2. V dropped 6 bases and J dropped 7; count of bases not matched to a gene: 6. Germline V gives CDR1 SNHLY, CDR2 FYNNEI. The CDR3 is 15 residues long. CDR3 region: CASRLAGGRGNIQYF. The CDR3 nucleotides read TGTGCCAGCAGACTAGCGGGGGGGCGTGGGAACATTCAGTACTTC.

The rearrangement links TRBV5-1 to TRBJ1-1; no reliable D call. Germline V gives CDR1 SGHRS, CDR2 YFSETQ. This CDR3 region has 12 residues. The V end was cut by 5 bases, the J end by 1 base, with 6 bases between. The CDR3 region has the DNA TGCGCCAGCAGTCAGGAGAACACTGAAGCTTTCTTT. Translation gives CASSQENTEAFF.

Written as DNA, the CDR3 is TGCGCCAGCAGCTTGCACTCCTCAACCTATGGCTACACCTTC. It yields the protein CASSLHSSTYGYTF. The chain uses TRBV5-1 and TRBJ1-2; no firm D call. Trimming took 1 base from V and 4 from J, leaving 11 bases between them. The V gene's germline CDR1 is SGHRS and CDR2 YFSETQ. The CDR3 consists of 14 residues.

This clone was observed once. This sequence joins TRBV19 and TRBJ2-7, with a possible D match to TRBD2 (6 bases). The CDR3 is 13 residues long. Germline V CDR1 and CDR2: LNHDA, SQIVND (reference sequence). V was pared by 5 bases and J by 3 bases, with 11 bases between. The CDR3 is CASSAGPYYEQYF. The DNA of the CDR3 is TGTGCCAGTAGTGCGGGACCGTACTACGAGCAGTACTTC.

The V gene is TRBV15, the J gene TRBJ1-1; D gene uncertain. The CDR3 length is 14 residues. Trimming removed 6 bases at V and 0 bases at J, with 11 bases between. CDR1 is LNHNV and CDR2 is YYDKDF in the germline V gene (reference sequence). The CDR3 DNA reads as TGTGCCACCAGGCCACAGAGTATGAACACTGAAGCTTTCTTT. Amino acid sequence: CATRPQSMNTEAFF.

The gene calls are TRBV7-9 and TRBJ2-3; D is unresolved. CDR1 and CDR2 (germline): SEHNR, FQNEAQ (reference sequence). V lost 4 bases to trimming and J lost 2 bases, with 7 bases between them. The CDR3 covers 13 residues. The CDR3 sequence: CASSSGPTDTQYF. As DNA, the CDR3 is TGTGCCAGCAGCTCCGGTCCCACAGATACGCAGTATTTT.

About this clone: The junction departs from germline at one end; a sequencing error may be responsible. Here the CDR3 reads CVSSPGGKLSPLHF. The DNA for the CDR3 is TGTGTCAGCAGCCCAGGGGGCAAATTATCACCCCTCCACTTT. The chain combines TRBV28 with TRBJ1-6; the match to TRBD1 covers 8 bases. Germline V gene sequence: CDR1 MDHEN, CDR2 SYDVKM. The CDR3 extends over 14 amino acids. The full variable domain, completed using reference TRBV28 and TRBJ1-6, is DVKVTQSSRYLVKRTGEKVFLECVQDMDHENMFWYRQDPGLGLRLIYFSYDVKMKEKGDIPEGYSVSREKKERFSLILESASTNQTSMYLCVSSPGGKLSPLHFGNGTRLTVT.

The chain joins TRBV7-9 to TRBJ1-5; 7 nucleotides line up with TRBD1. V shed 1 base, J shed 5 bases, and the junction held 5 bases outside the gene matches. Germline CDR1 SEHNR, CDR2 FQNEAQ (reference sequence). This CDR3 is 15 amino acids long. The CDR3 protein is CASSLGTTGDQPQHF. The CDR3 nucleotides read TGTGCCAGCAGCTTAGGAACAACAGGGGATCAGCCCCAGCATTTT. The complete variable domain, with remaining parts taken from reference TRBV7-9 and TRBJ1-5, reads DTGVSQNPRHKITKRGQNVTFRCDPISEHNRLYWYRQTLGQGPEFLTYFQNEAQLEKSRLLSDRFSAERPKGSFSTLEIQRTEQGDSAMYLCASSLGTTGDQPQHFGDGTRLSIL.

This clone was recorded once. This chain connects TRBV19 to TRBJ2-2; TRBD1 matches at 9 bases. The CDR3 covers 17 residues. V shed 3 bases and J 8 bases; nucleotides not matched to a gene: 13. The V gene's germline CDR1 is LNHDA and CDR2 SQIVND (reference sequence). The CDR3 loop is CASSILPGQGITGELFF. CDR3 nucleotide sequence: TGTGCCAGTAGTATTCTTCCGGGACAGGGAATTACGGGGGAGCTGTTTTTT.